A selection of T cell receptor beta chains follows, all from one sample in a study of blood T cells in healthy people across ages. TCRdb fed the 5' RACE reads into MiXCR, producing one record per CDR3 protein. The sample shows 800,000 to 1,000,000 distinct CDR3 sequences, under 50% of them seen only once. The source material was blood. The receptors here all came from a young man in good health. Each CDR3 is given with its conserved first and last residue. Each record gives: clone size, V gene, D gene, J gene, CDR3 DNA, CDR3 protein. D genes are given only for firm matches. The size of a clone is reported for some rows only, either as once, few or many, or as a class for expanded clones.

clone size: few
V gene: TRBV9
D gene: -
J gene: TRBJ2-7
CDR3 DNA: TGTGCCAGCAGCTTACACAGGGATTTAGGCGAGCAGTACTTC
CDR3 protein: CASSLHRDLGEQYF

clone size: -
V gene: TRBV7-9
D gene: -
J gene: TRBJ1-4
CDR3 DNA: TGTGCCAGCAGCCCCTCTGCCACTAATGAAAAACTGTTTTTT
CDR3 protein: CASSPSATNEKLFF

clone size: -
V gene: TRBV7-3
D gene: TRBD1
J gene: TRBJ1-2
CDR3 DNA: TGTGCCAGCAGCTTATCCCACGGCGGACAGGGGGCGCCTGGCTACACCTTC
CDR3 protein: CASSLSHGGQGAPGYTF

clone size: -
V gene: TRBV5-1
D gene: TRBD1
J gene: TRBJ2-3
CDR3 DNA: TGCGCCAGCAGCTTCGACAGGGCCGGGACAGATACGCAGTATTTT
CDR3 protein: CASSFDRAGTDTQYF

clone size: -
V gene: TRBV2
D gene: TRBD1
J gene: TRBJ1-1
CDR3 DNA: TGTGCCAGCAGGGAAGGGGGCGAGAACACTGAAGCTTTCTTT
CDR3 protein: CASREGGENTEAFF

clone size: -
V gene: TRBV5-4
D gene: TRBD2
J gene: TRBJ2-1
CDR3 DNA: TGTGCCAGCAGCTTGAAAACTAGCGGGTCCAATGAGCAGTTCTTC
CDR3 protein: CASSLKTSGSNEQFF

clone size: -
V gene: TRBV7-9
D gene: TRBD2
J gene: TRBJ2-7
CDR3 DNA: TGTGCCAGCAGCTTACGGGGGGATACCTACGAGCAGTACTTC
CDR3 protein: CASSLRGDTYEQYF

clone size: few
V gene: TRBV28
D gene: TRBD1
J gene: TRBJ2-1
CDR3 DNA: TGTGCCAGCAGTTTATGGCTTCCAGGGGGTAATGAGCAGTTCTTC
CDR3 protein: CASSLWLPGGNEQFF

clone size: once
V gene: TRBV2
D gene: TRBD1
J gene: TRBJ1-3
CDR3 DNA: TGTGCCAGCAGTCGAACAGGGGCAAGAGGAAACACCATATATTTT
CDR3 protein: CASSRTGARGNTIYF

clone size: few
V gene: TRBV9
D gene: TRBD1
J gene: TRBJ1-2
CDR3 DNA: TGTGCCAGCAGCGAAGAAGCCGTGGGACAGGGCCTATATGGCTACACCTTC
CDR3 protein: CASSEEAVGQGLYGYTF

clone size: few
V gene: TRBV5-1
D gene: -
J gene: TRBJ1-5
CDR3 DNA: TGCGCCAGCAGCTTGGCAGGGTATAGCAATCAGCCCCAGCATTTT
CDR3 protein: CASSLAGYSNQPQHF

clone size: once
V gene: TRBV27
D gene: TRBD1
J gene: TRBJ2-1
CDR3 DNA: TGTGCCAGCAGTTTTTACCAGGGGGCCGAGGTCTACAATGAGCAGTTCTTC
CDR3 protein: CASSFYQGAEVYNEQFF

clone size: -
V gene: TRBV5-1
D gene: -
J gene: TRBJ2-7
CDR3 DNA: TGCGCCAGCAGCGTGGACAGCTCCGAGCAGTACTTC
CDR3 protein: CASSVDSSEQYF

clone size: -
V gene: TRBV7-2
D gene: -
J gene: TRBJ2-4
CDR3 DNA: TGTGCCAACAGCTCCGGACTAGCCAAAAACATTCAGTACTTC
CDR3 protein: CANSSGLAKNIQYF

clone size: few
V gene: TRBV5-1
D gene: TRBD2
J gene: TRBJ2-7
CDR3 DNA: TGCGCCAGCAGCTGGGATAGACTAGCGGGGGAGATCTACGAGCAGTACTTC
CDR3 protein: CASSWDRLAGEIYEQYF

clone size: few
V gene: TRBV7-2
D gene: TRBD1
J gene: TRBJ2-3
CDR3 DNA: TGTGCTAGCAGCTATGACAGGGCTGCGGCGAGCACAGATACGCAGTATTTT
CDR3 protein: CASSYDRAAASTDTQYF

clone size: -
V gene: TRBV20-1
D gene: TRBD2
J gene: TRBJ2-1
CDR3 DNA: TGCAGTGCTAGAGGAGGCCTAGCGGTTACGAATGAGCAGTTCTTC
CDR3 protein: CSARGGLAVTNEQFF

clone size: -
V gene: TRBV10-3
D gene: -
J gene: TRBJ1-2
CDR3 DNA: TGTGCCATCAGTGGGCAGCCTTCTAACTATGGCTACACCTTC
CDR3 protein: CAISGQPSNYGYTF

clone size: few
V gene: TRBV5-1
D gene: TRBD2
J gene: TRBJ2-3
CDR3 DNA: TGCGCCAGCAGCTTGGCGCTAGCGGGGGACCCGGGCACAGATACGCAGTATTTT
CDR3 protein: CASSLALAGDPGTDTQYF

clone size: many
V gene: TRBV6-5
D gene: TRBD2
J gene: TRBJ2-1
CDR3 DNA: TGTGCCAGCAGTTACACACCTAGCGGGCGATACAATGAGCAGTTCTTC
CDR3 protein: CASSYTPSGRYNEQFF

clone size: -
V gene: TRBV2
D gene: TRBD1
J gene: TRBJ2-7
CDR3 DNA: TGTGCCAGCAGTGAAAGGGTCGGGACAGGGGCCGAGCAGTACTTC
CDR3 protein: CASSERVGTGAEQYF

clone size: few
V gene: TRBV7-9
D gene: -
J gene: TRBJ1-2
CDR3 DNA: TGTGCCAGCAGGTCTCAGGGAGAATATGGCTACACCTTC
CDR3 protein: CASRSQGEYGYTF

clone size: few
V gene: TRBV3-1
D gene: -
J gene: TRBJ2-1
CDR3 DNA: TGTGCCAGCAGCCAAGTCAACAATGAGCAGTTCTTC
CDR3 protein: CASSQVNNEQFF

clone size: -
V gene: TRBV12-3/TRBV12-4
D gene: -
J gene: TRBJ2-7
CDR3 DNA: TGTGCCAGCAGTTTAGCATCCAGGGGTCCCGAGCAGTACTTC
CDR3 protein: CASSLASRGPEQYF

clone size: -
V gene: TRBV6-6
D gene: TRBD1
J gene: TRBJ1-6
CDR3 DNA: TGTGCCAGCAGATTGGGACAGGGTATGGATTCACCCCTCCACTTT
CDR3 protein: CASRLGQGMDSPLHF

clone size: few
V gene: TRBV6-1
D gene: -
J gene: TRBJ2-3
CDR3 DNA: TGTGCCAGCAGTGAAGCGGGGGGGCTCCAAGATACGCAGTATTTT
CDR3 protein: CASSEAGGLQDTQYF

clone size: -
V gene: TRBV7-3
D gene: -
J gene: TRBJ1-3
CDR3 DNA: TGTGCCAGCAGCTTAGTTACCAGCTCTGGAAACACCATATATTTT
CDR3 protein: CASSLVTSSGNTIYF

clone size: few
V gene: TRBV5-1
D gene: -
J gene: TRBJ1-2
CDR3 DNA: TGCGCCAGCAGCTTGGACTTCGACACCTGGGGCTACACCTTC
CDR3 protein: CASSLDFDTWGYTF